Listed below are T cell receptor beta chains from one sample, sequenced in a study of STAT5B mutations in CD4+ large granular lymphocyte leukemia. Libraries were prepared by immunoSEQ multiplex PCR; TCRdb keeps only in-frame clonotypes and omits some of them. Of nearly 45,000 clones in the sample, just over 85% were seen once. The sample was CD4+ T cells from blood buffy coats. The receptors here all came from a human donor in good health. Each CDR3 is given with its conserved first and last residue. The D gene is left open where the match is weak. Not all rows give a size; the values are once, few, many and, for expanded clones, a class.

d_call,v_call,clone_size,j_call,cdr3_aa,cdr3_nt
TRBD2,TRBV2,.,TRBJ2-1,CASSVAGEGDEQFF,TGTGCCAGCAGTGTAGCGGGAGAAGGGGATGAGCAGTTCTTC
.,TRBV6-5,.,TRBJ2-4,CASRPEGALGNIQYF,TGTGCCAGCCGACCGGAGGGCGCCCTCGGGAACATTCAGTACTTC
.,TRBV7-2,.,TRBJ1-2,CASSPGPYGYTF,TGTGCCAGCAGCCCAGGACCCTATGGCTACACCTTC
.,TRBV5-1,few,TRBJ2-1,CASSLGHRDKRANEQFF,TGCGCCAGCAGCTTGGGGCATCGGGACAAGAGGGCCAATGAGCAGTTCTTC
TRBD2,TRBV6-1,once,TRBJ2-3,CASSEQLAGGSDTQYF,TGTGCCAGCAGTGAACAGTTAGCGGGAGGCTCAGATACGCAGTATTTT
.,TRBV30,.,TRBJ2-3,CAWVTKSTDTQYF,TGTGCCTGGGTGACCAAAAGCACAGATACGCAGTATTTT
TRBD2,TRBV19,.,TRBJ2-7,CATSLAGGPSYEQYF,TGTGCCACCTCCCTAGCGGGAGGGCCATCCTACGAGCAGTACTTC
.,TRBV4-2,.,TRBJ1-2,CASSPAGGDYGYTF,TGTGCCAGCAGTCCCGCGGGGGGGGACTATGGCTACACCTTC
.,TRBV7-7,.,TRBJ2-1,CASNATDIIKFF,TGTGCCAGCAACGCGACTGACATAATAAAGTTCTTC
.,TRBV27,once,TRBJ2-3,CASSSAEADTQYF,TGTGCCAGCAGTTCAGCGGAGGCAGATACGCAGTATTTT
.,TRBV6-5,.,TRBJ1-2,CASRFTGGGNGYTF,TGTGCCAGCAGATTCACAGGTGGTGGCAATGGCTACACCTTC
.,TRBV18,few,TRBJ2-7,CASSTRQTSYSEQYF,TGTGCCAGCTCAACTCGACAGACTTCCTATTCGGAGCAGTACTTC
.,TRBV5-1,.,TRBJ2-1,CASSLGGPYNEQFF,TGCGCCAGCAGCTTGGGGGGGCCCTACAATGAGCAGTTCTTC
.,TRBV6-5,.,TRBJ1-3,CASSYSTGIGNTIYF,TGTGCCAGCAGTTACTCAACAGGGATTGGAAACACCATATATTTT
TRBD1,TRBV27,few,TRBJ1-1,CASSLGQKYTEAFF,TGTGCCAGCAGTTTGGGACAGAAATACACTGAAGCTTTCTTT
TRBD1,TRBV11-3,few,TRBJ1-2,CASSIRDREPNYGYTF,TGTGCCAGCAGCATCCGGGACAGAGAACCTAACTATGGCTACACCTTC
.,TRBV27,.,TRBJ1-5,CASSLSKGGRGSNQPQHF,TGTGCCAGCAGTTTATCGAAGGGGGGGAGAGGTAGCAATCAGCCCCAGCATTTT
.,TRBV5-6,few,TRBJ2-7,CASSFSWGEQYF,TGTGCCAGCAGCTTTTCTTGGGGAGAGCAGTACTTC
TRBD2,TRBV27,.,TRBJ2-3,CASSGLAGGPEDTQYF,TGTGCCAGCAGTGGACTAGCGGGAGGGCCGGAAGATACGCAGTATTTT
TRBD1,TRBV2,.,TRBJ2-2,CATRGQGANTGELFF,TGTGCCACCCGGGGACAGGGGGCGAACACCGGGGAGCTGTTTTTT